The source of this T cell receptor beta chain is a study of T cells in Graves' hyperthyroidism and ophthalmopathy. The CDR3 is 16 amino acids. Per the germline V gene, CDR1 is SGHAT and CDR2 is FQNNGV. The trim removed 4 bases at V and 3 bases at J, leaving 11 bases unmatched. This clonotype was picked up many times. Antigen specificity is unknown. TCR beta CDR3 sequences were amplified from RNA transcripts. An initial round of RT-PCR targeting the TCR CDR3 relied on the HTBI primer set. TCRdb redid the calling of the multiplex PCR reads with MiXCR, one entry per CDR3 protein. The profile shows about 640,000 distinct CDR3 sequences, around 21% of them singletons. Each person with ophthalmopathy scored at least 3 on the Clinical Activity Score, reached NOSPECS grade 4 or higher, and had been ill under 3 months. Uncontrolled infection, other autoimmune disease, pregnancy or lactation led to exclusion. Clinical symptoms, serum thyroxine and TRAb, thyroid ultrasound and orbital computed tomography together formed the diagnostic basis.

Study observations and caveats: Most thyroid clonotypes expanded above 0.001 were also detected in blood.

The source of this sequence is a young man with Graves' ophthalmopathy. Sequences were obtained from blood. The V gene is TRBV11-2, the J gene TRBJ2-7; 8 nucleotides agree with TRBD2. The CDR3 region has the DNA TGTGCCAGCAGCTCCCCCACTAGCGGCCTATTCTACGAGCAGTACTTC. Protein sequence: CASSSPTSGLFYEQYF.